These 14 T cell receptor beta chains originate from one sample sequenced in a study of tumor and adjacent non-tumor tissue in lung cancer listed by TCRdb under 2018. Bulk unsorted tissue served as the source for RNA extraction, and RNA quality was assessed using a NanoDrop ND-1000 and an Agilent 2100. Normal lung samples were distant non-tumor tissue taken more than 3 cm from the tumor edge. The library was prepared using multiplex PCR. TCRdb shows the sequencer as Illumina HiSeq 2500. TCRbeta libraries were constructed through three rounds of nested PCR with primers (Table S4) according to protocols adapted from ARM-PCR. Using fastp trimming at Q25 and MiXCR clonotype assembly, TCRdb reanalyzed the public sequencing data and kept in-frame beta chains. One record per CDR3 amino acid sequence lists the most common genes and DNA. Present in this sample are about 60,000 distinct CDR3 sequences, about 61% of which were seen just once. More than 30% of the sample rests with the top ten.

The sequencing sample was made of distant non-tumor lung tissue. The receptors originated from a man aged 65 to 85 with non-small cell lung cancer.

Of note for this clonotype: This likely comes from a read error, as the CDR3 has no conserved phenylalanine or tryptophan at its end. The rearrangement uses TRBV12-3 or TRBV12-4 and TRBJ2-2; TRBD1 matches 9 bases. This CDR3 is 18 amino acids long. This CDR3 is CASSEYYGTGIVAGELFI. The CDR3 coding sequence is TGTGCCAGCAGTGAGTACTATGGGACAGGGATCGTCGCGGGGGAACTGTTTATT.

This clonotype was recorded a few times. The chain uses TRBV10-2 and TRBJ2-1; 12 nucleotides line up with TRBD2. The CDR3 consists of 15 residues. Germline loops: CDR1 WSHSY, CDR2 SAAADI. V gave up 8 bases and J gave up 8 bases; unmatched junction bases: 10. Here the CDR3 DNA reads TGCGCCAGCGTGACTAGCGGGGGAATCTCCGATGAGCAGTTCTTC. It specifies CASVTSGGISDEQFF.

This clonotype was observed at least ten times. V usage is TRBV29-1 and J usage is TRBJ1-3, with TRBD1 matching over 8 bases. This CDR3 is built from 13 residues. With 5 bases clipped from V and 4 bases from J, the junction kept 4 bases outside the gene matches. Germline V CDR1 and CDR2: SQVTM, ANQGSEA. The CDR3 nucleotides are TGCAGCGTTTCGTGGACAGGGGGAAACACCATATATTTT. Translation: CSVSWTGGNTIYF. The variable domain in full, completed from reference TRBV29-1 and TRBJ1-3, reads SAVISQKPSRDICQRGTSLTIQCQVDSQVTMMFWYRQQPGQSLTLIATANQGSEATYESGFVIDKFPISRPNLTFSTLTVSNMSPEDSSIYLCSVSWTGGNTIYFGEGSWLTVV.

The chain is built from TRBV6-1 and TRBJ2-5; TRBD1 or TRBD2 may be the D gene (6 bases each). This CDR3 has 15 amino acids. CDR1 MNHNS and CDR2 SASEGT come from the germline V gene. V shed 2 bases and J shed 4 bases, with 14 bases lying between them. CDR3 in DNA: TGTGCCAGCAGTGAACTAGTAGGGGGGCCAGAGACCCAGTACTTC. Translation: CASSELVGGPETQYF.

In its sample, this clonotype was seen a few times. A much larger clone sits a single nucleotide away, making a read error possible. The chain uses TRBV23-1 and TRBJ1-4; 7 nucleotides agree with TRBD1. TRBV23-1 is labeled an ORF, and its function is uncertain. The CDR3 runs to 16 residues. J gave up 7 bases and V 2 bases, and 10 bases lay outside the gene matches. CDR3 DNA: TGCGCCAGCAGTCAACCTTGCCGACAGGGAGGTGAAAAACTGTTTTTT. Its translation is CASSQPCRQGGEKLFF.

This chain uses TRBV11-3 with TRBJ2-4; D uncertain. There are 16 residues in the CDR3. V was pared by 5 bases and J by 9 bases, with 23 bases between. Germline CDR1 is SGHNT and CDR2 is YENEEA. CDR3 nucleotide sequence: TGTGCCAGCAGCGCAAACATGGGTTCGGCCAGAAGCATTCAGTACTTC. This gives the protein CASSANMGSARSIQYF.

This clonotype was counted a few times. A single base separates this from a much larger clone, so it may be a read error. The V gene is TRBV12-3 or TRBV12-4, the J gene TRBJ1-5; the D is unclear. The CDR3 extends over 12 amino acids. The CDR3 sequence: CASQERNQSQHF. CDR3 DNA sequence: TGTGCCAGCCAGGAGCGGAATCAGTCCCAGCATTTT.

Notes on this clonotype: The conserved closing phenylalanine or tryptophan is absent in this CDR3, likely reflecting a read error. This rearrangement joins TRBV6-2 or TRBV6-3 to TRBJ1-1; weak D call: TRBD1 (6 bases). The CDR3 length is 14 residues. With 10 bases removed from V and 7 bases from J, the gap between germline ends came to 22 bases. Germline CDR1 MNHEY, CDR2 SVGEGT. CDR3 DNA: TGTGCCAACAGCCCCCAGGGGCGAAGTTTTGAAGCTTTCTCT. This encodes CANSPQGRSFEAFS.

The CDR3 DNA sequence: TGTGCCAGCGGACAGGGACTTGAAAAACTGTTTTTT. Translated, it gives CASGQGLEKLFF. The chain joins TRBV28 to TRBJ1-4; 8 bases are a match to TRBD1. CDR3 size: 12 residues. Trimming cost V 8 bases and J 7 bases; bases outside gene matches: 3. Germline V gene sequence: CDR1 MDHEN, CDR2 SYDVKM. Based on the CDR3 plus reference TRBV28 and TRBJ1-4, the full variable domain is DVKVTQSSRYLVKRTGEKVFLECVQDMDHENMFWYRQDPGLGLRLIYFSYDVKMKEKGDIPEGYSVSREKKERFSLILESASTNQTSMYLCASGQGLEKLFFGSGTQLSVL.

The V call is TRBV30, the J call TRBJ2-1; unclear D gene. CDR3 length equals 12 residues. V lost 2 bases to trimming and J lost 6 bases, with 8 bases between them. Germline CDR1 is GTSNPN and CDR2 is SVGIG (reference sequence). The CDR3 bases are TGTGCCTGGAGTATCGGTTTCAATGAGCAGTTCTTC. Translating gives CAWSIGFNEQFF.

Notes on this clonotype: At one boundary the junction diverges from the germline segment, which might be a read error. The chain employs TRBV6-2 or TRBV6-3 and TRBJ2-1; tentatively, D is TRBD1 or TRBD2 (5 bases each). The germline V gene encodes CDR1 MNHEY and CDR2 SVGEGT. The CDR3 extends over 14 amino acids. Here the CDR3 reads CVSRDPGPYNEQFF. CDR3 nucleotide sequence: TGTGTCAGCCGAGATCCGGGACCGTACAATGAGCAGTTCTTC.

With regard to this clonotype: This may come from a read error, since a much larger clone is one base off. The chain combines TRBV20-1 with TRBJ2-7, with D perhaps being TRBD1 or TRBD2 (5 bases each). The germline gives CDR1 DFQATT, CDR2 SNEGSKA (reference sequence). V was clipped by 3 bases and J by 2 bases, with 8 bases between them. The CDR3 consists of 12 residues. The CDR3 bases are TGCAGTGCTAGCTGGGGGACCTACGAGCAGTACTTC. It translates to CSASWGTYEQYF.

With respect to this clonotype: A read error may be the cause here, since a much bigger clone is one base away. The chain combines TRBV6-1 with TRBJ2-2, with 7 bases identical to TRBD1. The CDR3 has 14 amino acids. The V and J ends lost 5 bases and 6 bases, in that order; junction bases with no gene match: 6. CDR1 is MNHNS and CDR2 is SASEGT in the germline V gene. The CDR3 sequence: CASSIHRGAGELFF. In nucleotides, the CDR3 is TGTGCCAGCAGTATTCACAGGGGAGCCGGGGAGCTGTTTTTT.

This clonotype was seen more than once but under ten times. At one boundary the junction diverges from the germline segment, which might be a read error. In DNA form, the CDR3 reads TGTACCAGTAGTAGAGGCGGGGACCGGGTCACTGAAGCTTTCTTT. Its translation is CTSSRGGDRVTEAFF. The gene calls are TRBV19 and TRBJ1-1; possible D gene TRBD1, 5 bases. The CDR3 contains 15 residues. Germline V CDR1 and CDR2: LNHDA, SQIVND (reference sequence).